The 23 T cell receptor beta chains in this list originate from one sample, sequenced in a study of T cell responses to AZD1222 COVID-19 vaccine. This table comes from immunoSEQ multiplex PCR, and its TCRdb copy is limited to in-frame clones, with some not included. The sample records 120,000 to 150,000 clones, around 90% being singletons. The sequenced sample was peripheral blood, obtained 28 days after the second AZD1222 dose. The receptors stem from an adult who received the AZD1222 COVID-19 vaccine.

The chain couples TRBV7-9 to TRBJ2-5; possibly TRBD2 for D (6 bases). In germline, CDR1 is SEHNR, CDR2 FQNEAQ (reference sequence). The CDR3 loop spans 14 amino acids. Deletions cut 2 bases from V and 3 bases from J, with 10 bases between. CDR3 DNA: TGTGCCAGCAGCTTACATAGCGGAAAAGAGACCCAGTACTTC. Residues: CASSLHSGKETQYF.

This clone was detected only once. The V and J genes are TRBV3-1 (or the pseudogene TRBV3-2) and TRBJ2-2; D is unclear. Per the germline V gene, CDR1 is LGHDT and CDR2 is YNNKEL (reference sequence). V gave up 6 bases and J gave up 8 bases, with 10 bases separating them. The CDR3 is made up of 12 amino acids. CDR3: CASSPLSGELFF. As DNA, the CDR3 is TGTGCCAGCAGTCCCCTATCTGGGGAGCTGTTTTTT.

The chain has TRBV18 and TRBJ2-3; TRBD2 matches 15 bases. The germline gives CDR1 KGHSH, CDR2 LQKENI. The CDR3 contains 22 residues. J gave up 6 bases and V 6 bases, and 25 bases lay outside the gene matches. CDR3 coding DNA: TGTGCCAGCTCCTCCCCTAGCCGAGGACTAGCGGGAGGGCCCTCCCGGGGGGATACGCAGTATTTT. Its translation is CASSSPSRGLAGGPSRGDTQYF. The variable domain in full, with the rest retrieved from reference TRBV18 and TRBJ2-3, is NAGVMQNPRHLVRRRGQEARLRCSPMKGHSHVYWYRQLPEEGLKFMVYLQKENIIDESGMPKERFSAEFPKEGPSILRIQQVVRGDSAAYFCASSSPSRGLAGGPSRGDTQYFGPGTRLTVL.

This chain links TRBV28 with TRBJ2-7, with a weak D call TRBD1 (6 bases). This CDR3 contains 15 residues. V shed 5 bases and J shed 0 bases, with 14 bases lying between them. Germline assignment: CDR1 MDHEN and CDR2 SYDVKM. The CDR3 nucleotides read TGTGCCAGCAGTAAACCCGGACAGTCCTCCTACGAGCAGTACGTC. Translation gives CASSKPGQSSYEQYV.

This chain connects TRBV6-5 to TRBJ1-2; D uncertain. V lost 3 bases and J lost 6, with 8 bases in between. The germline gives CDR1 MNHEY, CDR2 SVGAGI. The CDR3 is made up of 12 amino acids. CDR3 protein: CASSYPGDGYTF. The CDR3 nucleotides are TGTGCCAGCAGTTATCCCGGGGATGGCTACACCTTC.

This sequence joins TRBV5-6 and TRBJ2-5; TRBD1 agrees at 8 bases. The CDR3 length is 14 residues. Per the germline V gene, CDR1 is SGHDT and CDR2 is YYEEEE. V dropped 1 base and J dropped 4; count of bases not matched to a gene: 3. The CDR3 spells CASSLRGTGETQYF. DNA of the CDR3: TGTGCCAGCAGCTTGCGGGGGACAGGAGAGACCCAGTACTTC.

The chain joins TRBV7-3 to TRBJ2-3, with 9 positions matching TRBD1. The V and J ends lost 1 base and 3 bases, in that order; junction bases with no gene match: 2. The CDR3 sequence is 15 residues long. The V gene's germline CDR1 is SGHTA and CDR2 FQGTGA. The CDR3 nucleotides read TGTGCCAGCAGCTTAATGGGACAGGGTACAGATACGCAGTATTTT. It is translated as CASSLMGQGTDTQYF.

The V gene is TRBV19, the J gene TRBJ1-1; D perhaps matches TRBD1 (5 bases). The CDR3 has 13 amino acids. The germline V gene has CDR1 LNHDA and CDR2 SQIVND (reference sequence). V lost 2 bases to trimming and J lost 1 base, with 5 bases between them. In DNA form, the CDR3 reads TGTGCCAGTAGTATAAGGGGGAACACTGAAGCTTTCTTT. Amino acids: CASSIRGNTEAFF.

The V gene is TRBV24-1, the J gene TRBJ2-2; D remains ambiguous. Trimming stripped 6 bases from V and 2 bases from J, with 18 bases between. CDR3 length equals 17 residues. The germline V gene has CDR1 KGHDR and CDR2 SFDVKD. The CDR3 region is CATSPFGTTANTGELFF. The CDR3 DNA reads TGTGCCACCAGTCCCTTTGGCACCACAGCTAACACCGGGGAGCTGTTTTTT.

This clone showed up just once. V is TRBV10-3 and J is TRBJ2-5; the D is unclear. Trimming removed 2 bases from V and 2 bases from J, with 12 bases in between. This CDR3 region has 15 residues. Germline V gives CDR1 ENHRY, CDR2 SYGVKD. The chain's CDR3 is CAISEAAVKQETQYF. In nucleotides, the CDR3 is TGTGCCATCAGTGAGGCGGCAGTTAAGCAAGAGACCCAGTACTTC.

The chain links TRBV19 to TRBJ2-2; 11 bases fit TRBD2. The CDR3 is 16 amino acids. Unmatched junction bases numbered 8, after V lost 5 bases and J lost 6 bases. The germline V gene encodes CDR1 LNHDA and CDR2 SQIVND (reference sequence). The CDR3 protein is CASSVTSGSIAGELFF. The DNA of the CDR3 is TGTGCCAGTAGTGTAACTAGCGGGAGTATCGCCGGGGAGCTGTTTTTT.

The chain couples TRBV24-1 to TRBJ2-1; no clear D gene. Germline CDR1 is KGHDR and CDR2 is SFDVKD. The CDR3 loop spans 14 amino acids. The V gene lost 4 bases and the J gene lost 9 bases, with 15 bases spanning the gap. CDR3 in DNA: TGTGCCACCAGTGACACCACGTATGGGGTTGAGCAGTTCTTC. Protein sequence: CATSDTTYGVEQFF.

The chain is built from TRBV6-2 or TRBV6-3 and TRBJ2-7; D may be TRBD2 (5 bases). The CDR3 is made up of 15 amino acids. Trimming removed 0 bases at V and 0 bases at J, with 9 bases between. Germline V lookup: CDR1 MNHEY, CDR2 SVGEGT. CDR3 loop: CASSYSTLASYEQYF. The DNA of the CDR3 is TGTGCCAGCAGTTACTCGACTCTAGCCTCCTACGAGCAGTACTTC.

The rearrangement uses TRBV5-1 and TRBJ1-1; D gene uncertain. In germline, CDR1 is SGHRS, CDR2 YFSETQ. The germline V and J ends were trimmed by 0 bases and 0 bases, with 3 bases remaining between them. The CDR3 length is 13 residues. CDR3 region: CASSLEMNTEAFF. The CDR3 nucleotides read TGCGCCAGCAGCTTGGAGATGAACACTGAAGCTTTCTTT.

The table lists this clone with a few counts. The chain is built from TRBV7-2 and TRBJ1-5; D is uncertain. Trimming left V 5 bases short and J 4 bases short, with 12 bases between. The CDR3 length is 14 residues. Germline lookup yields CDR1 SGHTA and CDR2 FQGNSA. CDR3 amino acids: CASSQQSGNQPQHF. The CDR3 DNA is TGTGCCAGCAGCCAACAGAGCGGTAATCAGCCCCAGCATTTT.

The V call is TRBV5-5, the J call TRBJ2-2; D may be TRBD2 (7 bases). This CDR3 region has 15 residues. Trimming left V 3 bases short and J 4 bases short, with 13 bases between. Germline loops: CDR1 SGHKS, CDR2 YYEKEE (reference sequence). In DNA, the CDR3 is TGTGCCAGCAGCTCTCTTGGGGGGGCCACCGGGGAGCTGTTTTTT. Protein product: CASSSLGGATGELFF.

The gene calls are TRBV4-3 and TRBJ2-1; 10 bases are shared with TRBD2. Germline V gene sequence: CDR1 LGHNA, CDR2 YSLEER. This CDR3 is 16 amino acids long. The V gene end was trimmed by 2 bases and the J gene end by 7 bases; junction bases not matched to a gene: 8. CDR3 residues: CASSQSLAGVENEQFF. The CDR3 coding sequence is TGCGCCAGCAGCCAATCCCTAGCGGGAGTAGAGAATGAGCAGTTCTTC.

Concerning this clone itself: Additional DNA sequences in this sample encode the identical CDR3. The rearrangement joins TRBV28 to TRBJ1-2, with 8 bases identical to TRBD1. Germline lookup yields CDR1 MDHEN and CDR2 SYDVKM. The CDR3 contains 13 residues. The ends lost 8 bases at V and 6 bases at J; junction bases unmatched: 8. The CDR3 sequence: CASRSTGVDGYTF. The CDR3 bases are TGTGCCAGCCGGTCGACAGGGGTGGATGGCTACACCTTC.

The CDR3: CASSLGGQPNTGELFF. The CDR3 DNA reads as TGTGCCAGCAGCTTAGGAGGACAGCCGAACACCGGGGAGCTGTTTTTT. The chain recombines TRBV13 with TRBJ2-2; D is possibly TRBD1 (6 bases). This CDR3 is built from 16 residues. V shed 0 bases and J shed 0 bases, with 8 bases lying between them. CDR1 is PRHDT and CDR2 is FYEKMQ in the germline V gene (reference sequence).

This clone appeared once. The V call is TRBV10-1, the J call TRBJ1-2; D not resolved. Germline values: CDR1 WNHNN, CDR2 SYGVQD (reference sequence). CDR3 size: 13 residues. Trimming took off 0 bases at V and 0 bases at J, with 2 bases between the two ends. The CDR3 loop reads CASSESANYGYTF. The CDR3 bases are TGCGCCAGCAGTGAGTCCGCTAACTATGGCTACACCTTC.

The chain recombines TRBV2 with TRBJ1-1; no definite D call. The V gene lost 7 bases and the J gene lost 6 bases, with 15 bases spanning the gap. The CDR3 is made up of 13 amino acids. The germline CDR1 and CDR2 sequences are SNHLY and FYNNEI. CDR3 in amino acids: CASTVPKPPEAFF. In nucleotides, the CDR3 is TGTGCCAGCACCGTCCCGAAGCCTCCTGAAGCTTTCTTT.

The V and J genes are TRBV29-1 and TRBJ2-1; D is perhaps TRBD2 (8 bases). Germline V gene sequence: CDR1 SQVTM, CDR2 ANQGSEA. This CDR3 region has 15 residues. V lost 7 bases to trimming and J lost 8 bases, with 24 bases between them. The CDR3 nucleotides are TGCAGCGCTGACAGGGATACCGGGACTAGTGATGAGCAGTTCTTC. It codes for CSADRDTGTSDEQFF.

The rearrangement uses TRBV6-5 and TRBJ2-7, with D perhaps matching TRBD1 (6 bases). There are 13 residues in the CDR3. V lost 8 bases and J 1 base, leaving 12 bases between the germline ends. Germline values: CDR1 MNHEY, CDR2 SVGAGI. The CDR3 here is CASLSGTSYEQYF. CDR3 DNA sequence: TGTGCCAGCCTCTCCGGGACATCCTACGAGCAGTACTTC.